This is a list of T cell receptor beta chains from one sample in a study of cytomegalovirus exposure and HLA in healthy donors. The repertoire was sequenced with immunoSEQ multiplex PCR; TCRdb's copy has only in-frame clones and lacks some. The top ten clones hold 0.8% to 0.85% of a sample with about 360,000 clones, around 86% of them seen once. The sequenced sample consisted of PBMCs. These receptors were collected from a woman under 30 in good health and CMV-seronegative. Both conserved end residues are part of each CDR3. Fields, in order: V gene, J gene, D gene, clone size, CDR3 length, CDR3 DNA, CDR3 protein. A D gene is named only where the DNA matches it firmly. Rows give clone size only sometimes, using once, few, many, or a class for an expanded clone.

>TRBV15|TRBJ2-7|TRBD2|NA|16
TGTGCCACCAGCAGATGGGGAGGGACTAGCGGGAGCAAGCAGTACTTC
CATSRWGGTSGSKQYF
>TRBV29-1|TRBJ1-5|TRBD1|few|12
TGCAGCGTTGGACAGGGGAATCAGCCCCAGCATTTT
CSVGQGNQPQHF
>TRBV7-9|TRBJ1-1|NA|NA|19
TGTGCCAGCAGCTTAAACATGGTCGTACAGGAACGTTTAAGTACTGAAGCTTTCTTT
CASSLNMVVQERLSTEAFF
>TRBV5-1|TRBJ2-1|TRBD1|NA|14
TGCGCCAGCAGCTTGGCGGGACAGGACAATGAGCAGTTCTTC
CASSLAGQDNEQFF
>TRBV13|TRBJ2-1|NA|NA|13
TGTGCCAGCAGCTTAGCTCTAGACAATGAGCAGTTCTTC
CASSLALDNEQFF
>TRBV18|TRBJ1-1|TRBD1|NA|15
TGTGCCAGCTCACCTGCAGGGGGTTTGAACACTGAAGCTTTCTTT
CASSPAGGLNTEAFF
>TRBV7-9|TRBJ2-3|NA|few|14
TGTGCCAGCAGCAATGGCGGGGGCACAGATACGCAGTATTTT
CASSNGGGTDTQYF
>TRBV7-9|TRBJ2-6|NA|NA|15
TGTGCCAGCAGCTTAGGAGCCCCTGGGGCCAACGTCCTGACTTTC
CASSLGAPGANVLTF
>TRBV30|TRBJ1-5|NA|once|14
TGTGCCTGGAGTACGGTTCCAGGTGATCAGCCCCAGCATTTT
CAWSTVPGDQPQHF
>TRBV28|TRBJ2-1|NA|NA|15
TGTGCCAGCAGTTTATGGGCAGCCGGGGTGGATGAGCAGTTCTTC
CASSLWAAGVDEQFF
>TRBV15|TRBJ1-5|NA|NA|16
TGTGCCACCAGCAGAGCCCGGGAAGCGGGGAGGCAGCCCCAGCATTTT
CATSRAREAGRQPQHF
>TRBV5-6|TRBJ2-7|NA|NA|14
TGTGCCAGCAGCTTGGGTGGGGGGTCCTACGAGCAGTACTTC
CASSLGGGSYEQYF
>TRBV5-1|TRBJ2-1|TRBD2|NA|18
TGCGCCAGCAGCCATACAGCGGGAGTTGGGAGCTCCTACAATGAGCAGTTCTTC
CASSHTAGVGSSYNEQFF
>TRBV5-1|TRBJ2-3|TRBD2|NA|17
TGCGCCAGCAGCCCCGGACTAGCGGGCCCTAGCACAGATACGCAGTATTTT
CASSPGLAGPSTDTQYF
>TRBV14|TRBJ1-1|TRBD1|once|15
TGTGCCAGCAGCCCGTTGGGGACAGCTAACACTGAAGCTTTCTTT
CASSPLGTANTEAFF
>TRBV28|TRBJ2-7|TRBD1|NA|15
TGTGCCAGCAGTTTACGAGGGACAGGGGGCCACGAGCAGTACTTC
CASSLRGTGGHEQYF
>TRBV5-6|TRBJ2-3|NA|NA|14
TGTGCCAGCAGCTTGGCCAGGGGCACAGATACGCAGTATTTT
CASSLARGTDTQYF
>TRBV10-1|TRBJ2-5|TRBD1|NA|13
TGCGCCAGCAGCGGACAGGGGGGAGAGACCCAGTACTTC
CASSGQGGETQYF
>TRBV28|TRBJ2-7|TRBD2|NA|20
TGTGCCAGCAGCCCGGCTGCCGGAGGCGGATTAGCGGGGATCCACTACGAGCAGTACTTC
CASSPAAGGGLAGIHYEQYF
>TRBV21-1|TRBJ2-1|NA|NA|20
TGTGCCAGCAGCAAAGGCGGAAGCGGGAGGGCACTCTCCTCCTACAATGAGCAGTTCTTC
CASSKGGSGRALSSYNEQFF
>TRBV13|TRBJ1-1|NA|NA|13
TGTGCCAGCAGCCTCGACAGGTCGACTGAAGCTTTCTTT
CASSLDRSTEAFF
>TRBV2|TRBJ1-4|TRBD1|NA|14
TGTGCCAGCACCACCAGGGGGCCTTTTGAAAAACTGTTTTTT
CASTTRGPFEKLFF
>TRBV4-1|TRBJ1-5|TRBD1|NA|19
TGCGCCAGCAGCCAATTATTTACGGGACAGGGAAGAAAGGATCAGCCCCAGCATTTT
CASSQLFTGQGRKDQPQHF
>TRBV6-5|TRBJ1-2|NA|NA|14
TGTGCCAGCAGCCTGACCAGGTTCCTTTATGGCTACACCTTC
CASSLTRFLYGYTF
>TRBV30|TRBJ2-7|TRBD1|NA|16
TGTGCCTGGAGTGTAGGTTTTGAGGGGGCCGGTTACGAGCAGTACTTC
CAWSVGFEGAGYEQYF
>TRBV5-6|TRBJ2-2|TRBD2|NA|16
TGTGCCAGCAGCCGGACTAGCGGAGCGAACACCGGGGAGCTGTTTTTT
CASSRTSGANTGELFF
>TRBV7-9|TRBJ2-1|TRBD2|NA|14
TGTGCCAGCAGCATTGGACTAGCTCGGAATGAGCAGTTCTTC
CASSIGLARNEQFF
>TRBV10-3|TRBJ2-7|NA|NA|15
TGTGCCATCAGTGACCCCGGGACTGGCTCCTACGAGCAGTACTTC
CAISDPGTGSYEQYF
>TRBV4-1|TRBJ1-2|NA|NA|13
TGCGCCAGCAGCCAAAGGGGTGCGGATGGCTACACCTTC
CASSQRGADGYTF
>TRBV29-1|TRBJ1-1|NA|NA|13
TGCAGCGTTGGGGCAGGCAGGAAGACTGAAGCTTTCTTT
CSVGAGRKTEAFF
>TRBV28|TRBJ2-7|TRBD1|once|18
TGTGCCAGCAGCTCCTCCCGGACAGGGCCCGTGAGGTCCTACGAGCAGTACTTC
CASSSSRTGPVRSYEQYF
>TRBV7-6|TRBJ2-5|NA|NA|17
TGTGCCAGCAGCTTAGCAGGAGAACGGGAGATCCAAGAGACCCAGTACTTC
CASSLAGEREIQETQYF
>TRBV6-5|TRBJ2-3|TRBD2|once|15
TGTGCCAGCGGTAGGACTAGCGGATACACAGATACGCAGTATTTT
CASGRTSGYTDTQYF
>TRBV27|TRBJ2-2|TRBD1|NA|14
TGTGCCAGCAACCGGGACAGGGGCACCGGGGAGCTGTTTTTT
CASNRDRGTGELFF
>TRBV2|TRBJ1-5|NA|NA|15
TGTGCCAGCAGTGCGCAAAAGGGGATGGTGGGGCCCCAGCATTTT
CASSAQKGMVGPQHF
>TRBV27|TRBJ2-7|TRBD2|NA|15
TGTGCCAGCAGTTTAACTAGCGGGGGTTCCTACGAGCAGTACTTC
CASSLTSGGSYEQYF
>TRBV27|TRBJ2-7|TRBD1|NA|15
TGTGCCAGCAGTAAAACACTCACAGGGGCCTACGAGCAGTACTTC
CASSKTLTGAYEQYF
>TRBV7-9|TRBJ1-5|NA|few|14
TGTGCCAGCAGTCTGGAGGGAAACAATCAGCCCCAGCATTTT
CASSLEGNNQPQHF
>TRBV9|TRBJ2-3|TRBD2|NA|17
TGTGCCAGCAGCTTTGGACTAGCGGGGTTGGGCACAGATACGCAGTATTTT
CASSFGLAGLGTDTQYF
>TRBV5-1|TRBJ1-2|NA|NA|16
TGCGCCAGCAGCCCCAATGGGGCGGGGGCTAACTATGGCTACACCTTC
CASSPNGAGANYGYTF
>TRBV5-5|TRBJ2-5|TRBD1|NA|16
TGTGCCAGCAGCTTGGGCCCCGACAGGGGAAGAGAGACCCAGTACTTC
CASSLGPDRGRETQYF
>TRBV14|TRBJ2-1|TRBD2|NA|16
TGTGCCAGCAGCCAAGGATCTGCTAGCGGGAGTAATGAGCAGTTCTTC
CASSQGSASGSNEQFF
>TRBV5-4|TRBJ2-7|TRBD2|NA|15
TGTGCCAGCAGTCGGATTAGCGGGGGGCACAAGGAGCAGTACTTC
CASSRISGGHKEQYF
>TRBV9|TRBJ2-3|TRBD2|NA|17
TGTGCCAGCAGCGTACGGTCTAGCGGGAGTTGGGCAGATACGCAGTATTTT
CASSVRSSGSWADTQYF
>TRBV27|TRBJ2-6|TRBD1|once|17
TGTGCCAGCAGTTTTGGGACAGGATTCTCTGGGGCCAACGTCCTGACTTTC
CASSFGTGFSGANVLTF
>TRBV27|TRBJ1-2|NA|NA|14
TGTGCCAGCAGTTTAGCAGGGTTCAACTATGGCTACACCTTC
CASSLAGFNYGYTF
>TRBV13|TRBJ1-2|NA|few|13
TGTGCCAGCAGCCAACAGGCCCTCTATGGCTACACCTTC
CASSQQALYGYTF
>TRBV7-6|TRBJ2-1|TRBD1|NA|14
TGTGCCAGCAGCTGGTTCGGGACAGACAATGAGCAGTTCTTC
CASSWFGTDNEQFF
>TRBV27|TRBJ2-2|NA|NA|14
TGTGCCAGCAGTTCCTCAGGGATTCCCGGGGAGCTGTTTTTT
CASSSSGIPGELFF
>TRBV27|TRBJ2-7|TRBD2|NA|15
TGTGCCAGCAGTTTGTCCGGGACTAGCTCACTCGAGCAGTACTTC
CASSLSGTSSLEQYF